The 29 T cell receptor beta chains below were found in one sample sequenced in a study of radiation and T cells in renal cell carcinoma. Time point described: blood 4 weeks post-SBRT, at nephrectomy. As for treatment: 15 Gy SBRT to primary tumor, nephrectomy 4 weeks later. Generated by immunoSEQ multiplex PCR, the TCRdb table keeps only in-frame clones and is missing some. The repertoire holds roughly 82,000 clones, with about 89% as singletons. Sequencing used blood, obtained from a patient whose treatment included radiotherapy and nephrectomy. These receptors were taken from a woman in her seventies with renal cell carcinoma.

The V gene is TRBV21-1, the J gene TRBJ2-1. TRBV21-1 corresponds to a pseudogene. The CDR3 loop spans 13 amino acids. The CDR3, as DNA: TGTGCCTGCCTCCGGGAATTGCAGGGTGAGCAGTTCTTC. This encodes CACLRELQGEQFF.

This clone was observed a handful of times. CDR3 protein: CAWSESAPNQPQHF. Written as DNA, the CDR3 is TGTGCCTGGAGTGAATCGGCTCCCAATCAGCCCCAGCATTTT. The genes are TRBV30 and TRBJ1-5; D gene uncertain. V was cut by 1 base and J by 3 bases, with 10 bases left in between. Germline V gene data show CDR1 as GTSNPN and CDR2 as SVGIG (reference sequence). The CDR3 totals 14 residues.

This sequence joins TRBV7-2 and TRBJ2-3, with 7 bases identical to TRBD2. V was pared by 5 bases and J by 3 bases, with 8 bases of the junction left unmatched. The CDR3 contains 15 residues. Looked up from germline, CDR1 is SGHTA and CDR2 is FQGNSA. The CDR3 protein is CASSPRGAGTDTQYF. The CDR3 region has the DNA TGTGCCAGCAGCCCCCGGGGAGCGGGAACAGATACGCAGTATTTT.

The V call is TRBV28, the J call TRBJ2-2, with TRBD1 matching 8 bases. Germline trimming cut 5 bases from V and 4 bases from J; bases unmatched to any gene: 6. The CDR3 length is 15 residues. The germline CDR1 and CDR2 sequences are MDHEN and SYDVKM. CDR3 loop: CASSLFTGGTGELFF. The CDR3 DNA is TGTGCCAGCAGTCTCTTTACAGGGGGCACCGGGGAGCTGTTTTTT.

The chain joins TRBV30 to TRBJ2-2; a weak D match, TRBD1 (5 bases). The CDR3 is made up of 15 amino acids. From germline, CDR1 is GTSNPN and CDR2 SVGIG (reference sequence). V was cut by 3 bases and J by 0 bases, with 11 bases left in between. CDR3 coding DNA: TGTGCCTGGAGGGCTAGGGGTCCGAACACCGGGGAGCTGTTTTTT. Translation: CAWRARGPNTGELFF.

The chain uses TRBV5-6 and TRBJ1-5; no firm D call. V shed 4 bases and J shed 4 bases, with 12 bases lying between them. Germline assignment: CDR1 SGHDT and CDR2 YYEEEE. The CDR3 has 14 amino acids. CDR3 sequence: CASSPRIGNQPQHF. Here the CDR3 DNA reads TGTGCCAGCAGCCCTAGAATAGGGAATCAGCCCCAGCATTTT.

The chain couples TRBV7-8 to TRBJ1-1; 8 bases map to TRBD1. This CDR3 is 15 amino acids long. From germline, CDR1 is SGHVS and CDR2 FQNEAQ. Trimming took 2 bases from V and 7 from J; bases not matched to a gene: 9. CDR3 sequence reads: CASSLSGQVGSEAFF. CDR3 in DNA: TGTGCCAGCAGCTTATCGGGACAGGTAGGGAGTGAAGCTTTCTTT.

V is TRBV10-3 and J is TRBJ1-1; TRBD1 matches 8 bases. The length of the CDR3 is 13 residues. Per germline, CDR1 ENHRY and CDR2 SYGVKD. Trimming at V came to 6 bases and at J to 4 bases, leaving 4 bases not matched to a gene. CDR3 coding DNA: TGTGCCATCAGCCAACAGGGGGGCACTGAAGCTTTCTTT. Translated, it gives CAISQQGGTEAFF.

The chain links TRBV20-1 to TRBJ1-2; D ambiguous. This CDR3 has 11 residues. Trimming pared 7 bases from V and 5 bases from J, leaving 11 bases between. Germline V gives CDR1 DFQATT, CDR2 SNEGSKA (reference sequence). In DNA, the CDR3 is TGCAGTGTAGGTCAGGATTATGGCTACACCTTC. Its translation is CSVGQDYGYTF.

The rearrangement joins TRBV4-2 to TRBJ2-3; D may be TRBD2 (6 bases). The germline V gene has CDR1 LGHNA and CDR2 YNFKEQ. The CDR3 is 15 amino acids. V was trimmed by 4 bases and J by 2 bases, leaving 13 bases between them. The CDR3 DNA reads as TGTGCCAGCAGCCCCGTTGGCGGGGACACAGATACGCAGTATTTT. This sequence encodes CASSPVGGDTDTQYF.

The table lists this clone with a count of one. The V call is TRBV5-4, the J call TRBJ1-4; possible D gene TRBD1, 5 bases. Trimming shortened V by 4 bases and J by 7 bases, and 20 bases separated the two germline ends. In germline, CDR1 is SGHNT, CDR2 YYREEE (reference sequence). There are 16 residues in the CDR3. The CDR3 DNA reads TGTGCCAGCAGCCCCTCGGGAAGGGGATCAAGTGAAAAACTGTTTTTT. It codes for CASSPSGRGSSEKLFF.

The chain combines TRBV19 with TRBJ1-3; D might be TRBD1 (5 bases). Germline V gene lookup returns CDR1 LNHDA and CDR2 SQIVND (reference sequence). Trimming removed 9 bases from V and 9 bases from J, with 21 bases in between. This CDR3 is 14 amino acids long. The CDR3 reads CASTDSPKKGTIYF. CDR3 coding DNA: TGTGCCAGCACCGACAGTCCTAAGAAGGGCACCATATATTTT.

The rearrangement joins TRBV6-1 to TRBJ1-1; D ambiguous. Trimming took 7 bases from V and 1 from J, leaving 13 bases between them. CDR3 length: 14 residues. CDR1 MNHNS and CDR2 SASEGT come from the germline V gene. The CDR3: CASTTRGGNTEAFF. In nucleotides, the CDR3 is TGTGCCAGCACCACAAGAGGCGGGAACACTGAAGCTTTCTTT.

CDR3 protein: CASRQFSGGTETQYF. DNA for the CDR3: TGTGCCAGCAGACAGTTTAGCGGGGGGACAGAGACCCAGTACTTC. This chain joins TRBV6-1 and TRBJ2-5; 10 bases match TRBD2. V lost 6 bases to trimming and J lost 4 bases; unmatched junction nucleotides: 8. The CDR3 has 15 amino acids. In germline, CDR1 is MNHNS, CDR2 SASEGT.

DNA for the CDR3: TGTGCCAGCTCCCTAGGGGGGGGGCCAGAAGAGACCCAGTACTTC. Protein: CASSLGGGPEETQYF. The J gene is TRBJ2-5, the V gene TRBV18, with a weak D call TRBD2 (7 bases). There are 15 residues in the CDR3. Trimming left V 6 bases short and J 3 bases short, with 17 bases between. Germline V lookup: CDR1 KGHSH, CDR2 LQKENI.

This rearrangement joins TRBV6-5 to TRBJ1-5; TRBD1 matches at 7 bases. V was pared by 6 bases and J by 7 bases, with 9 bases of the junction left unmatched. The CDR3 length is 14 residues. The germline gives CDR1 MNHEY, CDR2 SVGAGI. CDR3 in amino acids: CASSLQGQGQPQHF. CDR3 DNA sequence: TGTGCCAGCAGCCTACAGGGGCAGGGGCAGCCCCAGCATTTT.

The genes are TRBV10-3 and TRBJ1-2; 10 bases map to TRBD1. Germline CDR1 ENHRY, CDR2 SYGVKD. The CDR3 contains 13 residues. Unmatched junction bases numbered 3, after V lost 6 bases and J lost 5 bases. In DNA, the CDR3 is TGTGCCATCAGGGGACAGGGGAGATATGGCTACACCTTC. It yields the protein CAIRGQGRYGYTF.

This clone was counted between two and nine times. This sequence joins TRBV5-1 and TRBJ1-6, with TRBD1 matching over 7 bases. The germline gives CDR1 SGHRS, CDR2 YFSETQ. V shed 0 bases and J 7 bases; nucleotides not matched to a gene: 7. There are 16 residues in the CDR3. As DNA, the CDR3 is TGCGCCAGCAGCTTGGAAACGGGACAGAAGAATTCACCCCTCCACTTT. Its translation: CASSLETGQKNSPLHF.

The V call is TRBV5-8, the J call TRBJ1-6; 8 bases match TRBD1. With 0 bases clipped from V and 7 bases from J, the junction kept 3 bases outside the gene matches. CDR1 is SGHTS, CDR2 YDEGEE, per germline. This CDR3 contains 15 residues. The CDR3 spells CASSLETGDNSPLHF. The CDR3 DNA reads as TGTGCCAGCAGCTTGGAGACAGGGGACAATTCACCCCTCCACTTT.

The chain uses TRBV6-5 and TRBJ1-1; no firm D call. V shed 2 bases and J shed 3 bases, with 10 bases lying between them. Germline values: CDR1 MNHEY, CDR2 SVGAGI. The CDR3 length is 14 residues. CDR3 nucleotide sequence: TGTGCCAGCAGTTACACCTACCGGGACACTGAAGCTTTCTTT. Protein product: CASSYTYRDTEAFF.

The rearrangement joins TRBV28 to TRBJ2-3; 9 nucleotides line up with TRBD2. This CDR3 is built from 14 residues. The trim removed 7 bases at V and 6 bases at J, leaving 8 bases unmatched. Germline V gene sequence: CDR1 MDHEN, CDR2 SYDVKM. The CDR3 coding sequence is TGTGCCAGCAATGCGGGGGGGCGAATCGATACGCAGTATTTT. As protein: CASNAGGRIDTQYF.

V gene TRBV6-5 combines with J gene TRBJ1-2; 9 bases fit TRBD1. V trimming: 7 bases; J trimming: 5 bases; junction bases outside the gene matches: 11. The CDR3 contains 15 residues. CDR1 is MNHEY, CDR2 SVGAGI, per germline. The DNA of the CDR3 is TGTGCCAGCACCGAAGGGGGGACAGGGCTTTATGGCTACACCTTC. It yields the protein CASTEGGTGLYGYTF.

The sample holds one count of this clone. The chain couples TRBV19 to TRBJ2-5, with 7 bases that match TRBD2. From germline, CDR1 is LNHDA and CDR2 SQIVND (reference sequence). The CDR3 sequence is 14 residues long. V was pared by 4 bases and J by 1 base, with 3 bases of the junction left unmatched. The CDR3 DNA sequence: TGTGCCAGTAGTAGGGGAGGGGCCCAAGAGACCCAGTACTTC. Translation gives CASSRGGAQETQYF. Looking up the rest from reference TRBV19 and TRBJ2-5 gives the full variable domain: DGGITQSPKYLFRKEGQNVTLSCEQNLNHDAMYWYRQDPGQGLRLIYYSQIVNDFQKGDIAEGYSVSREKKESFPLTVTSAQKNPTAFYLCASSRGGAQETQYFGPGTRLLVL.

The rearrangement joins TRBV5-1 to TRBJ1-2, with D perhaps TRBD1 (5 bases). The germline V gene encodes CDR1 SGHRS and CDR2 YFSETQ. This CDR3 comprises 12 residues. V lost 0 bases, J lost 5 bases, and 5 bases lay in between. CDR3 protein: CASSLGQYGYTF. CDR3 sequence (DNA): TGCGCCAGCAGCTTGGGACAGTATGGCTACACCTTC.

The DNA for the CDR3 is TGTGCCTGGACAAGCGGGGTGCTTTGGGGTAATACGGCCAAAAACATTCAGTACTTC. It encodes CAWTSGVLWGNTAKNIQYF. V gene TRBV30 combines with J gene TRBJ2-4; 7 bases are a match to TRBD2. The CDR3 extends over 19 amino acids. V dropped 4 bases and J dropped 1; count of bases not matched to a gene: 19. Germline V lookup: CDR1 GTSNPN, CDR2 SVGIG (reference sequence).

The chain has TRBV7-6 and TRBJ2-1; 10 bases line up with TRBD1. Germline values: CDR1 SGHVS, CDR2 FNYEAQ. The CDR3 totals 15 residues. V was clipped by 1 base and J by 6 bases; unmatched bases: 3. This CDR3 is CASSLVTGGPNEQFF. CDR3 bases: TGTGCCAGCAGCTTAGTGACAGGGGGCCCCAATGAGCAGTTCTTC.

The chain carries TRBV6-1 and TRBJ2-5; D is uncertain. The germline gives CDR1 MNHNS, CDR2 SASEGT. The V end was cut by 7 bases, the J end by 0 bases, with 15 bases between. This CDR3 is 15 amino acids long. CDR3 DNA sequence: TGTGCCAGCACCCCCTTACTCACATACCAAGAGACCCAGTACTTC. It specifies CASTPLLTYQETQYF.

The chain joins TRBV11-2 to TRBJ2-7; 9 positions agree with TRBD1. CDR1 SGHAT and CDR2 FQNNGV come from the germline V gene. V was clipped by 5 bases and J by 2 bases; unmatched bases: 7. The CDR3 loop spans 15 amino acids. CDR3 protein: CASSGGTGRAYEQYF. DNA of the CDR3: TGTGCCAGCAGCGGTGGGACAGGGCGAGCCTACGAGCAGTACTTC.

The chain has TRBV5-1 and TRBJ2-3, with D possibly being TRBD1 (5 bases). Trimming left V 0 bases short and J 2 bases short, with 19 bases between. The CDR3 sequence is 18 residues long. From germline, CDR1 is SGHRS and CDR2 YFSETQ. This chain's CDR3 is CASSLGPARALTTDTQYF. CDR3 nucleotides: TGCGCCAGCAGCTTGGGGCCTGCCAGGGCTTTGACCACAGATACGCAGTATTTT.